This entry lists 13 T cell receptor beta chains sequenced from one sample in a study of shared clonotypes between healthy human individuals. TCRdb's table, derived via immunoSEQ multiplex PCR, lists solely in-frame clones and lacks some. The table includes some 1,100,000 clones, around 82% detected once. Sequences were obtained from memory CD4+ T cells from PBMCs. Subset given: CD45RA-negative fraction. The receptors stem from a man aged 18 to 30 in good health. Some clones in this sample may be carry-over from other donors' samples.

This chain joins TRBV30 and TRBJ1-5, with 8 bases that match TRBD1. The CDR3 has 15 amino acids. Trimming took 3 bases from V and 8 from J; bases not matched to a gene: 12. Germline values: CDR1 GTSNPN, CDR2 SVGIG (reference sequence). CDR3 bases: TGTGCCTGGAGCGTCGGGACAGGTTTCTGGGAGCCCCAGCATTTT. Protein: CAWSVGTGFWEPQHF.

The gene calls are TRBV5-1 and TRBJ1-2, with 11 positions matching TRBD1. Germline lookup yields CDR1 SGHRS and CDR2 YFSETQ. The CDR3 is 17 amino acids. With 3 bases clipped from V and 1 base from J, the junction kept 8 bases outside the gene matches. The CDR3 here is CASSSSGTGGDNYGYTF. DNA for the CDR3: TGCGCCAGCAGCTCCTCCGGGACAGGGGGAGATAACTATGGCTACACCTTC.

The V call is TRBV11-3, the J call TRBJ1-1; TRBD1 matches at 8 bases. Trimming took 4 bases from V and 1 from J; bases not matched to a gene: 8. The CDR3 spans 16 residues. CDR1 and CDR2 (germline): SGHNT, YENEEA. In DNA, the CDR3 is TGTGCCAGCAGCTCCGGACAGGGCCGTGGGAACACTGAAGCTTTCTTT. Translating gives CASSSGQGRGNTEAFF.

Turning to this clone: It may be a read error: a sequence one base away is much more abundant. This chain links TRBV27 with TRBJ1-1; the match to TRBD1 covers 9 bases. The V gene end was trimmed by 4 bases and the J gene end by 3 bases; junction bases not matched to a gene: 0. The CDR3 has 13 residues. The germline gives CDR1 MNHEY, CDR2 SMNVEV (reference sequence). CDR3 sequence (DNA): TGTGCCAGCAGTTGGGACAGGGACACTGAAGCTTTCTTT. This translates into CASSWDRDTEAFF.

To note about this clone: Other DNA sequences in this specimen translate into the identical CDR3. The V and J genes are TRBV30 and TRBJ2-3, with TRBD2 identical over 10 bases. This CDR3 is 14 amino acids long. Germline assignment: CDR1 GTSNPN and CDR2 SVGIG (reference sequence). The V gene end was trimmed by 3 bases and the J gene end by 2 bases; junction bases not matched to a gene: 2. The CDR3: CAWRLAGSTDTQYF. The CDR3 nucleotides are TGTGCCTGGAGACTAGCGGGATCCACAGATACGCAGTATTTT.

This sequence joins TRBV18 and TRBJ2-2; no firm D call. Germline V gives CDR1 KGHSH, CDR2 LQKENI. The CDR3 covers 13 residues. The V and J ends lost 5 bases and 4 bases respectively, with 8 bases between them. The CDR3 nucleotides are TGTGCCAGCTCAACTACAGCCACCGGGGAGCTGTTTTTT. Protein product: CASSTTATGELFF.

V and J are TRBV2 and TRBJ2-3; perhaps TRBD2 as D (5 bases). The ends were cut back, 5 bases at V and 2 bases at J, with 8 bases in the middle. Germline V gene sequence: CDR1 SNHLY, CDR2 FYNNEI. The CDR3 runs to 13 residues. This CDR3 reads CASSPAATDTQYF. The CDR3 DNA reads TGTGCCAGCAGTCCAGCGGCCACAGATACGCAGTATTTT.

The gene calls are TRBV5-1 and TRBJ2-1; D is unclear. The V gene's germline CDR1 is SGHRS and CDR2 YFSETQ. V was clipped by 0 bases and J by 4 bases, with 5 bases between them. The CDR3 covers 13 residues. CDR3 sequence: CASSLEQYNEQFF. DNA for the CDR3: TGCGCCAGCAGCTTGGAACAGTACAATGAGCAGTTCTTC.

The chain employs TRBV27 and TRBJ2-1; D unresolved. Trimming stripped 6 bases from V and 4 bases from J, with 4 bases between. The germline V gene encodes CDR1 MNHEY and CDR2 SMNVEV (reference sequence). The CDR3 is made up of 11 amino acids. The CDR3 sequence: CASRLYNEQFF. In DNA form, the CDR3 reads TGTGCCAGCAGGCTTTACAATGAGCAGTTCTTC.

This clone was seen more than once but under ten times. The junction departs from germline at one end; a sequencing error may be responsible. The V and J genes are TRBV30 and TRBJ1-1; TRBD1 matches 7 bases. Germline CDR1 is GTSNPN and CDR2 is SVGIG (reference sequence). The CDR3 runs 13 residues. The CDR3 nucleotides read TGTGCCTGGAGCCCTCCCCACAGGGGAGGTCGAATCTTT. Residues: CAWSPPHRGGRIF.

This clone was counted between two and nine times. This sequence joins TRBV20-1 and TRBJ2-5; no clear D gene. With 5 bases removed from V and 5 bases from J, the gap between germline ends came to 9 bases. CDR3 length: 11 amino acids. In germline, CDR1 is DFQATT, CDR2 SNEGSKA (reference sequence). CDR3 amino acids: CSARSSETQYF. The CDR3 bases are TGCAGTGCTCGGTCGTCGGAGACCCAGTACTTC.

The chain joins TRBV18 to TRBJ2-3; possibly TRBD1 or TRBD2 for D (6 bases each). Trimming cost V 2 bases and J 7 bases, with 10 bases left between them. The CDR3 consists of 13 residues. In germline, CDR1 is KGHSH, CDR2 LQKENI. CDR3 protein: CASSPAGQYTQYF. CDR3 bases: TGTGCCAGCTCACCAGCGGGACAATATACGCAGTATTTT. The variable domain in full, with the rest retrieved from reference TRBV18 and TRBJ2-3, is NAGVMQNPRHLVRRRGQEARLRCSPMKGHSHVYWYRQLPEEGLKFMVYLQKENIIDESGMPKERFSAEFPKEGPSILRIQQVVRGDSAAYFCASSPAGQYTQYFGPGTRLTVL.

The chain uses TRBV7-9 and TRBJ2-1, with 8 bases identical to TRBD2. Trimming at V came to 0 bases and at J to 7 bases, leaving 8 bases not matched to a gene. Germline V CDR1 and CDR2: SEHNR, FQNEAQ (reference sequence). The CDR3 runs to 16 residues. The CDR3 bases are TGTGCCAGCAGCTTAGCTCGAGCGGGAGTTTGGAATGAGCAGTTCTTC. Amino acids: CASSLARAGVWNEQFF.